The 29 T cell receptor beta chains below all came from one sample that was sequenced in a study of CD8+CD57+ T cells in acquired aplastic anemia. Patients chosen for sequencing had shown CD8+CD57+ cell expansion by flow cytometry. TCR beta VDJ and CDR3 profiles were obtained from a genomic DNA template. TCRdb fed the reads into MiXCR, producing one record per CDR3 protein. Altogether roughly 290,000 distinct CDR3 sequences are present, 56% being singletons, with the ten largest covering around 1.3%. Input material: sorted CD4+, CD8+, or CD8+CD57+ T cells (not recorded which) from PBMCs. These receptors came from a human donor with aplastic anemia.

Many counts were recorded for this clonotype. The chain recombines TRBV5-1 with TRBJ2-7, with a possible D match to TRBD1 (5 bases). This CDR3 is 13 amino acids long. The V and J ends lost 0 bases and 6 bases respectively, with 10 bases between them. Germline V CDR1 and CDR2: SGHRS, YFSETQ. CDR3 coding DNA: TGCGCCAGCAGCTTGGCCCAGGGTGGCGAGCAGTACTTC. It is translated as CASSLAQGGEQYF. The variable domain in full, with the rest retrieved from reference TRBV5-1 and TRBJ2-7, is KAGVTQTPRYLIKTRGQQVTLSCSPISGHRSVSWYQQTPGQGLQFLFEYFSETQRNKGNFPGRFSGRQFSNSRSEMNVSTLELGDSALYLCASSLAQGGEQYFGPGTRLTVT.

The chain couples TRBV29-1 to TRBJ2-7; TRBD1 or TRBD2 may be the D gene (6 bases each). V was clipped by 2 bases and J by 0 bases, with 14 bases between them. The CDR3 runs to 15 residues. From germline, CDR1 is SQVTM and CDR2 ANQGSEA. The CDR3 is CSVETEGGSSYEQYF. CDR3 in DNA: TGCAGCGTTGAAACGGAAGGGGGGAGCTCCTACGAGCAGTACTTC.

In this sample, this clonotype turned up many times. The chain is built from TRBV9 and TRBJ2-1; 8 bases line up with TRBD2. The CDR3 consists of 17 residues. Germline CDR1 and CDR2: SGDLS and YYNGEE. Trimming at V came to 0 bases and at J to 2 bases, leaving 7 bases not matched to a gene. The CDR3 DNA follows: TGTGCCAGCAGCGTAGGTGGCGGGGGGCCGCCCTACAATGAGCAGTTCTTC. It encodes CASSVGGGGPPYNEQFF.

This chain connects TRBV7-8 to TRBJ2-5; TRBD1 agrees at 7 bases. The J call may be mistaken, given a closer DNA end match to TRBJ2-7. This CDR3 has 16 amino acids. The germline V gene encodes CDR1 SGHVS and CDR2 FQNEAQ. CDR3 nucleotide sequence: TGTGCCAGCAGCTCTCCGACAGGGCCCAATATCTACGAGCAGTACTTC. Its protein is CASSSPTGPNIYEQYF.

This clonotype appeared many times. The chain uses TRBV5-1 and TRBJ2-1; perhaps TRBD2 as D (7 bases). This CDR3 region has 18 residues. Trimming removed 0 bases at V and 0 bases at J, with 16 bases between. From germline, CDR1 is SGHRS and CDR2 YFSETQ. The CDR3 coding sequence is TGCGCCAGCAGCTTGGAGGGGGGGGCTGCGAGCTCCTACAATGAGCAGTTCTTC. Residues: CASSLEGGAASSYNEQFF.

This clonotype appeared many times. V and J are TRBV20-1 and TRBJ2-1; TRBD1 matches at 7 bases. The CDR3 runs 11 residues. V shed 6 bases and J 10 bases; nucleotides not matched to a gene: 6. CDR1 DFQATT and CDR2 SNEGSKA come from the germline V gene (reference sequence). CDR3 residues: CSAPGQYEQFF. In DNA, the CDR3 is TGCAGTGCCCCGGGACAGTACGAGCAGTTCTTC.

The table lists this clonotype with many counts. The chain recombines TRBV9 with TRBJ2-2; 9 bases align to TRBD1. This CDR3 is built from 16 residues. The junction had 11 bases not matched to a gene; V was cut back by 8 bases and J by 3 bases. Germline V lookup: CDR1 SGDLS, CDR2 YYNGEE. The CDR3 reads CASKGQGPRDTGELFF. Here the CDR3 DNA reads TGTGCCAGTAAAGGACAGGGGCCAAGGGACACCGGGGAGCTGTTTTTT. Filled out from reference TRBV9 and TRBJ2-2, the complete variable domain reads DSGVTQTPKHLITATGQRVTLRCSPRSGDLSVYWYQQSLDQGLQFLIQYYNGEERAKGNILERFSAQQFPDLHSELNLSSLELGDSALYFCASKGQGPRDTGELFFGEGSRLTVL.

Of note for this clonotype: The DNA is omitted, as the CDR3 cannot be located on it reliably, and the CDR3 follows TCRdb's listing. The rearrangement links TRBV2 to TRBJ2-5; the table gives TRBD1 as D, unverified against the DNA. The CDR3 sequence runs 20 residues, both termini included. In germline, CDR1 is SNHLY, CDR2 FYNNEI. The chain's CDR3 is CASKGLGNQPQHFGDGTQYF.

This clonotype was seen ten or more times. The rearrangement links TRBV10-3 to TRBJ2-3; 11 bases map to TRBD2. This CDR3 comprises 16 residues. From germline, CDR1 is ENHRY and CDR2 SYGVKD. Trimming at V came to 6 bases and at J to 6 bases, leaving 11 bases not matched to a gene. CDR3 sequence reads: CAIRASSGRADDTQYF. Written as DNA, the CDR3 is TGTGCCATCAGGGCAAGTAGCGGGAGGGCCGACGATACGCAGTATTTT.

V gene TRBV7-2 combines with J gene TRBJ1-2; the D gene is possibly TRBD1 (5 bases). The V gene's germline CDR1 is SGHTA and CDR2 FQGNSA. Trimming cost V 4 bases and J 8 bases, with 11 bases left between them. The CDR3 has 12 amino acids. CDR3 region: CASSSQRGGYTF. CDR3 in DNA: TGTGCCAGCAGCTCCCAGAGGGGCGGCTACACCTTC.

This clonotype was detected a few times. This chain uses TRBV15 with TRBJ1-5; D is unclear. This CDR3 has 12 amino acids. Trimming took off 7 bases at V and 2 bases at J, with 6 bases between the two ends. Germline V gives CDR1 LNHNV, CDR2 YYDKDF (reference sequence). The CDR3 loop is CATNNGNQPQHF. As DNA, the CDR3 is TGTGCCACCAATAATGGCAATCAGCCCCAGCATTTT.

The chain links TRBV20-1 to TRBJ2-7, with D maybe TRBD1 (5 bases). CDR3 length: 14 amino acids. With 4 bases removed from V and 0 bases from J, the gap between germline ends came to 13 bases. Germline CDR1 and CDR2: DFQATT and SNEGSKA (reference sequence). The CDR3 DNA sequence: TGCAGTGCTAACAACTGGGGCAGCTCCTACGAGCAGTACTTC. Protein: CSANNWGSSYEQYF.

This clonotype was picked up many times. V is TRBV6-1 and J is TRBJ2-3; D perhaps matches TRBD1 (5 bases). There are 14 residues in the CDR3. V gave up 3 bases and J gave up 0 bases, with 7 bases separating them. Per the germline V gene, CDR1 is MNHNS and CDR2 is SASEGT. CDR3 DNA: TGTGCCAGCAGTGACAGGGCTAGCACAGATACGCAGTATTTT. Its translation: CASSDRASTDTQYF.

V and J are TRBV2 and TRBJ2-2; D might be TRBD1 (5 bases). CDR3 length: 12 residues. Germline V gene lookup returns CDR1 SNHLY and CDR2 FYNNEI. V dropped 7 bases and J dropped 5 bases, with 8 bases sitting between them. CDR3 DNA sequence: TGTGCCAGCACGCCAGGGACCGGGGAGCTGTTTTTT. Translated: CASTPGTGELFF.

A few counts support this clonotype. The rearrangement uses TRBV15 and TRBJ2-7; D is possibly TRBD1 (6 bases). CDR1 and CDR2 from the germline V gene are LNHNV and YYDKDF (reference sequence). Trimming took off 3 bases at V and 3 bases at J, with 9 bases between the two ends. This CDR3 region has 13 residues. In DNA, the CDR3 is TGTGCCACCAGCAGCCCACAGGGCTACGAGCAGTACTTC. Translation: CATSSPQGYEQYF.

Ten or more counts support this clonotype. The chain is built from TRBV14 and TRBJ2-7, with 12 bases matching TRBD1. J gave up 5 bases and V 2 bases, and 4 bases lay outside the gene matches. Germline CDR1 is SGHDN and CDR2 is FVKESK. CDR3 length equals 15 residues. CDR3 in DNA: TGTGCCAGCAGCCAACTGGGGACAGGGGGCAACGAGCAGTACTTC. It yields the protein CASSQLGTGGNEQYF.

V usage is TRBV9 and J usage is TRBJ2-7; TRBD2 is a possible D gene (5 bases). CDR3 length: 13 residues. V was cut by 3 bases and J by 5 bases, with 12 bases left in between. CDR1 and CDR2 (germline): SGDLS, YYNGEE. This chain's CDR3 is CASSAGNTNEQYF. The CDR3 DNA follows: TGTGCCAGCAGCGCGGGGAATACGAACGAGCAGTACTTC.

This clonotype has at least ten counts. The chain uses TRBV5-8 and TRBJ2-1; 7 bases match TRBD1. Germline values: CDR1 SGHTS, CDR2 YDEGEE. The CDR3 contains 15 residues. The trim removed 4 bases at V and 1 base at J, leaving 5 bases unmatched. This CDR3 is CASSPGQPSYNEQFF. In nucleotides, the CDR3 is TGTGCCAGCAGCCCGGGACAGCCTTCCTACAATGAGCAGTTCTTC.

About this clonotype: Mismatch with germline at one junction end may stem from a read error. V gene TRBV10-2 combines with J gene TRBJ2-7, with a possible D match to TRBD1 (6 bases). CDR1 is WSHSY and CDR2 is SAAADI in the germline V gene. There are 13 residues in the CDR3. CDR3 in DNA: TGTGCCAGCAGCCAGGGACACCTCTACGAGCAGTACTTC. Translated: CASSQGHLYEQYF.

This chain uses TRBV2 with TRBJ2-4; either TRBD1 or TRBD2 may fit D (5 bases each). CDR1 is SNHLY and CDR2 is FYNNEI in the germline V gene. The CDR3 is made up of 15 amino acids. V gave up 8 bases and J gave up 0 bases, with 14 bases separating them. DNA of the CDR3: TGTGCCAGCTCACGGGACGCTCTAGCCAAAAACATTCAGTACTTC. It encodes CASSRDALAKNIQYF.

This clonotype has just a few counts. V and J are TRBV7-9 and TRBJ1-2, with D hard to call. Deletions cut 5 bases from V and 7 bases from J, with 8 bases between. The CDR3 contains 11 residues. Germline loops: CDR1 SEHNR, CDR2 FQNEAQ (reference sequence). This chain's CDR3 is CASSLTTGYTF. For the CDR3, the DNA is TGTGCCAGCAGCCTAACAACTGGCTACACCTTC. The full variable domain, with the rest looked up from reference TRBV7-9 and TRBJ1-2, is DTGVSQNPRHKITKRGQNVTFRCDPISEHNRLYWYRQTLGQGPEFLTYFQNEAQLEKSRLLSDRFSAERPKGSFSTLEIQRTEQGDSAMYLCASSLTTGYTFGSGTRLTVV.

This clonotype was observed many times. The chain couples TRBV5-1 to TRBJ2-1; tentatively, D is TRBD2 (6 bases). CDR1 and CDR2 from the germline V gene are SGHRS and YFSETQ. V was trimmed by 1 base and J by 4 bases, leaving 12 bases between them. The CDR3 has 15 amino acids. The CDR3 nucleotides read TGCGCCAGCAGCTTGAGGAGGGATCCATACAATGAGCAGTTCTTC. Residues: CASSLRRDPYNEQFF.

This clonotype was observed at least ten times. The chain combines TRBV2 with TRBJ2-3; perhaps TRBD1 as D (5 bases). The V end lost 6 bases, the J end lost 7 bases, and 11 bases lay between the germline ends. The germline V gene encodes CDR1 SNHLY and CDR2 FYNNEI. The CDR3 loop spans 12 amino acids. CDR3 region: CASSLDNNTQYF. For the CDR3, the DNA is TGTGCCAGCAGCTTGGACAATAATACGCAGTATTTT.

This clonotype was observed at least ten times. The chain links TRBV2 to TRBJ2-7; 9 positions agree with TRBD2. J was trimmed by 5 bases and V by 7 bases; bases with no gene match: 9. This CDR3 contains 14 residues. Germline values: CDR1 SNHLY, CDR2 FYNNEI. The CDR3 sequence is CASTQWLAGNEQYF. DNA for the CDR3: TGTGCCAGCACCCAGTGGCTAGCGGGAAACGAGCAGTACTTC.

This clonotype was counted a few times. The rearrangement joins TRBV5-8 to TRBJ1-6; D ambiguous. Trimming shortened V by 0 bases and J by 8 bases, and 12 bases separated the two germline ends. Germline V gives CDR1 SGHTS, CDR2 YDEGEE. The CDR3 extends over 15 amino acids. CDR3: CASSLGFVAYSPLHF. CDR3 sequence (DNA): TGTGCCAGCAGCTTGGGCTTTGTGGCCTATTCACCCCTCCACTTT.

The J gene is TRBJ2-7, the V gene TRBV19; 10 bases line up with TRBD1. CDR1 LNHDA and CDR2 SQIVND come from the germline V gene (reference sequence). The CDR3 length is 15 residues. The V gene end was trimmed by 3 bases and the J gene end by 5 bases; junction bases not matched to a gene: 7. The CDR3 here is CASSMLGTGVNEQYF. The CDR3 nucleotides read TGTGCCAGTAGTATGCTCGGGACAGGGGTCAACGAGCAGTACTTC. The variable domain in full, completed from reference TRBV19 and TRBJ2-7, reads DGGITQSPKYLFRKEGQNVTLSCEQNLNHDAMYWYRQDPGQGLRLIYYSQIVNDFQKGDIAEGYSVSREKKESFPLTVTSAQKNPTAFYLCASSMLGTGVNEQYFGPGTRLTVT.

The gene calls are TRBV28 and TRBJ2-5, with D possibly called TRBD1 or TRBD2 (6 bases each). CDR3 size: 16 residues. The V end lost 1 base, the J end lost 3 bases, and 15 bases lay between the germline ends. Germline-derived CDR1 and CDR2 are MDHEN and SYDVKM. The CDR3 sequence is CASSLSMGGREETQYF. In nucleotides, the CDR3 is TGTGCCAGCAGTTTATCGATGGGGGGCAGGGAAGAGACCCAGTACTTC.

This chain connects TRBV19 to TRBJ1-5; D might be TRBD1 (6 bases). The CDR3 is 14 amino acids. Between the trimmed V and J ends, which lost 7 bases and 2 bases, there was a span of 12 bases. CDR1 is LNHDA and CDR2 is SQIVND in the germline V gene (reference sequence). CDR3 nucleotide sequence: TGTGCCAGTAAGCCCGAGGGGGGCAATCAGCCCCAGCATTTT. This codes for CASKPEGGNQPQHF. Together with reference TRBV19 and TRBJ1-5, the CDR3 gives the full variable domain: DGGITQSPKYLFRKEGQNVTLSCEQNLNHDAMYWYRQDPGQGLRLIYYSQIVNDFQKGDIAEGYSVSREKKESFPLTVTSAQKNPTAFYLCASKPEGGNQPQHFGDGTRLSIL.

The CDR3, as DNA: TGCAGCGTTGTGTTACCGGGCCCACTGGACGAGCAGTACTTC. Its translation is CSVVLPGPLDEQYF. This chain links TRBV29-1 with TRBJ2-7; no reliable D call. The CDR3 has 14 residues. V was clipped by 4 bases and J by 5 bases, with 18 bases between them. CDR1 SQVTM and CDR2 ANQGSEA come from the germline V gene.